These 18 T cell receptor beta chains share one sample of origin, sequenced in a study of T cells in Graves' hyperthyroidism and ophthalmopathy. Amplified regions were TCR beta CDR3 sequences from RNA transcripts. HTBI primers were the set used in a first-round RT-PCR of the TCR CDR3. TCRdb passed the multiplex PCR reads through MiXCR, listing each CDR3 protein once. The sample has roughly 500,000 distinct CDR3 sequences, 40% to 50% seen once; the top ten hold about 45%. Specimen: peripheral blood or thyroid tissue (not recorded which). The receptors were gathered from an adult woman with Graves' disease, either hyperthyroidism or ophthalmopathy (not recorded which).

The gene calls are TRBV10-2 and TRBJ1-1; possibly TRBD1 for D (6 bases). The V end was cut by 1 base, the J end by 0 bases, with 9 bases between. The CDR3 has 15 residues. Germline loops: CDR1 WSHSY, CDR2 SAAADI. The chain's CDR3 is CASSELGTMNTEAFF. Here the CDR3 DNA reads TGCGCCAGCAGTGAGTTGGGGACAATGAACACTGAAGCTTTCTTT.

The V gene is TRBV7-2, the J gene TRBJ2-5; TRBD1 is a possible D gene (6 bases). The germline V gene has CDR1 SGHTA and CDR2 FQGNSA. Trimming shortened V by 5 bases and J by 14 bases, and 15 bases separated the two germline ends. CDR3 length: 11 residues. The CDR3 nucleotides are TGTGCCAGCAGCGCGACAGGCGACCTTTACTTC. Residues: CASSATGDLYF.

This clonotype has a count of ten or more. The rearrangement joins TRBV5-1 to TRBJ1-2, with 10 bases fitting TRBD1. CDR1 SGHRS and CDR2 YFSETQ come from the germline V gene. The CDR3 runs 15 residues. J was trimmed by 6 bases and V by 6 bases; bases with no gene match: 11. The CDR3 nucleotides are TGCGCCAGCACCTCAACCCAGACAGGGGGCAATGGCTACACCTTC. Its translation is CASTSTQTGGNGYTF.

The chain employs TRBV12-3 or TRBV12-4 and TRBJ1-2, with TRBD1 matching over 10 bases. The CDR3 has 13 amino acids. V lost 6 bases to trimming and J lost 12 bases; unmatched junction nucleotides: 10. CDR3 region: CASRGDRGPVDTF. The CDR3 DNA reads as TGTGCCAGCAGGGGGGACAGGGGTCCCGTGGACACCTTC.

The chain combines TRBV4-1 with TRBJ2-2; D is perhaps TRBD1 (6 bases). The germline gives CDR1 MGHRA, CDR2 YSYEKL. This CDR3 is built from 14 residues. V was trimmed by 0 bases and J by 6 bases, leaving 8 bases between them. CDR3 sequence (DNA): TGCGCCAGCAGCCAAGATTGGGGGCCCGGGGAGCTGTTTTTT. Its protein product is CASSQDWGPGELFF.

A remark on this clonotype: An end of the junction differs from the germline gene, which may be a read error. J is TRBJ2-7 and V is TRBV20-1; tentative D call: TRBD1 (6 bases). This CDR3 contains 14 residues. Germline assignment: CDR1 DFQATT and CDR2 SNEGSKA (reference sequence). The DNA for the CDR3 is TGCAGTGCGAGAGGTCGGGACATGACCTACGAGCAGTACTTC. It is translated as CSARGRDMTYEQYF.

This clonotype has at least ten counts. This CDR3 reads CSAPGLAGRDTQYF. DNA of the CDR3: TGCAGTGCCCCGGGACTAGCGGGGAGGGATACGCAGTATTTT. The V and J genes are TRBV20-1 and TRBJ2-3; 13 nucleotides agree with TRBD2. Unmatched junction bases numbered 6, after V lost 6 bases and J lost 6 bases. Germline values: CDR1 DFQATT, CDR2 SNEGSKA (reference sequence). The CDR3 loop spans 14 amino acids.

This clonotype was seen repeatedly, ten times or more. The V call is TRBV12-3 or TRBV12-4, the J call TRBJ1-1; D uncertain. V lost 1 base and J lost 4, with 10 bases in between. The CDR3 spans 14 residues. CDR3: CASSLDSLGTEAFF. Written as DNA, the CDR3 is TGTGCCAGCAGTTTAGACTCCCTTGGCACTGAAGCTTTCTTT.

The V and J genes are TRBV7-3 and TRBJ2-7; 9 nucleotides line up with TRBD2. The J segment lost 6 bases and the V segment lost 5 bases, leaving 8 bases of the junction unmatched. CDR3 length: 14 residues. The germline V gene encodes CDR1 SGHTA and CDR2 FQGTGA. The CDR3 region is CASSPRLAAPEQYF. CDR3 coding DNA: TGTGCCAGCAGCCCGAGACTAGCGGCCCCCGAGCAGTACTTC.

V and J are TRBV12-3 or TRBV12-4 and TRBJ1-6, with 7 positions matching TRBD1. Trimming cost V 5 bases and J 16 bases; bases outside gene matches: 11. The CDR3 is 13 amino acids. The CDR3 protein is CASSLARTGVLHF. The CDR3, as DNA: TGTGCCAGCAGTCTCGCCCGGACAGGAGTTCTCCACTTT.

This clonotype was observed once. The CDR3 spells CATSSPRGFGYGYTF. The DNA for the CDR3 is TGTGCCACCAGCAGCCCCAGAGGGTTTGGCTATGGCTACACCTTC. V is TRBV15 and J is TRBJ1-2; no definite D call. The CDR3 extends over 15 amino acids. Per the germline V gene, CDR1 is LNHNV and CDR2 is YYDKDF (reference sequence). Trimming left V 3 bases short and J 4 bases short, with 15 bases between.

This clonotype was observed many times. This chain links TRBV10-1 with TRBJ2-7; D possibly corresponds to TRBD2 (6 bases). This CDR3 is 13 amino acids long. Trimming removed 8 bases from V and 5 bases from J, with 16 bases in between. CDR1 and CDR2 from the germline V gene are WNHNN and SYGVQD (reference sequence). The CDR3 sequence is CASARDSEDEQYF. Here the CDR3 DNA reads TGCGCCAGCGCCCGGGACTCGGAGGACGAGCAGTACTTC.

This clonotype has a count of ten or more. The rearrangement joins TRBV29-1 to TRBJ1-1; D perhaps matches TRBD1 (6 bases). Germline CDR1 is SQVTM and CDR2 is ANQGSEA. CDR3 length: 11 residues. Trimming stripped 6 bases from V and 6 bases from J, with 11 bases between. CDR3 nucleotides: TGCAGCGTCGCCACAGGGCCTGAAGCTTTCTTT. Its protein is CSVATGPEAFF.

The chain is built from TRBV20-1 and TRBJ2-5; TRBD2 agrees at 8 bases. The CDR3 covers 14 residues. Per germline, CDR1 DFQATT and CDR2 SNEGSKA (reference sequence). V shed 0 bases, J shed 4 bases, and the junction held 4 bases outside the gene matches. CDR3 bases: TGCAGTGCTAGAGATCGGGAGGGAGGAGAGACCCAGTACTTC. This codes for CSARDREGGETQYF.

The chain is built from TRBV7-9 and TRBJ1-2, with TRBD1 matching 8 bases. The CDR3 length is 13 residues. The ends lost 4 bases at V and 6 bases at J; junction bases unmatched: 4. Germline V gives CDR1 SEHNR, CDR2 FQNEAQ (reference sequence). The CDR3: CASSYRQGNGYTF. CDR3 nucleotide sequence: TGTGCCAGCAGCTACCGACAGGGGAATGGCTACACCTTC.

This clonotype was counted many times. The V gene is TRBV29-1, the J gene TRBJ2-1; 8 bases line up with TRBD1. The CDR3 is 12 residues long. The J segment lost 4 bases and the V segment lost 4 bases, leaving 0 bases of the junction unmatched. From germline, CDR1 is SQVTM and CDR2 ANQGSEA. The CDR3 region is CSVGTGYNEQFF. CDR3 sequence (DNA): TGCAGCGTTGGGACAGGGTACAATGAGCAGTTCTTC.

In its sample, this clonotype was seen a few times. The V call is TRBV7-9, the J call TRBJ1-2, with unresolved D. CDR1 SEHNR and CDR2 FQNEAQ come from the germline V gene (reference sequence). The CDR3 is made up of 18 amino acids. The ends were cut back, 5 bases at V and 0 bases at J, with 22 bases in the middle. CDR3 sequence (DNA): TGTGCCAGCAGCGGTCGGCCAGCTAGCTATGGGGCTAACTATGGCTACACCTTC. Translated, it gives CASSGRPASYGANYGYTF.

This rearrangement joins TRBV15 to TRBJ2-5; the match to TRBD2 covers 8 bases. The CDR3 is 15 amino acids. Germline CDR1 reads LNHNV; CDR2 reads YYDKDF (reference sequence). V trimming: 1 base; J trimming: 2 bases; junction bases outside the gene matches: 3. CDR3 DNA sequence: TGTGCCACCAGCAGAGGGGGACTAGAGCAAGAGACCCAGTACTTC. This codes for CATSRGGLEQETQYF.